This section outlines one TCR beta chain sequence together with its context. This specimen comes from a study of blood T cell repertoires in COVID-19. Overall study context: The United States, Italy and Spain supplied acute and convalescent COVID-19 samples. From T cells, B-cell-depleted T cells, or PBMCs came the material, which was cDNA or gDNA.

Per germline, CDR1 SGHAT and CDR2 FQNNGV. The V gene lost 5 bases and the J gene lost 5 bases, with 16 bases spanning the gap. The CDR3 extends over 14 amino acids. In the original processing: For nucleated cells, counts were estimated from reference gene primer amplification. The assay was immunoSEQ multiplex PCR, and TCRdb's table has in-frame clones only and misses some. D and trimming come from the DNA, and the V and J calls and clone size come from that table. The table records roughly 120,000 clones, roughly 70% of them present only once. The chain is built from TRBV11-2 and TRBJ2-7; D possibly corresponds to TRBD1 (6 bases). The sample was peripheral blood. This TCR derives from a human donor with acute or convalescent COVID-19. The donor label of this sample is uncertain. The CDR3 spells CASSRRTAGDEQYF. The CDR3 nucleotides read TGTGCCAGCAGCCGGCGGACAGCCGGGGACGAGCAGTACTTC.